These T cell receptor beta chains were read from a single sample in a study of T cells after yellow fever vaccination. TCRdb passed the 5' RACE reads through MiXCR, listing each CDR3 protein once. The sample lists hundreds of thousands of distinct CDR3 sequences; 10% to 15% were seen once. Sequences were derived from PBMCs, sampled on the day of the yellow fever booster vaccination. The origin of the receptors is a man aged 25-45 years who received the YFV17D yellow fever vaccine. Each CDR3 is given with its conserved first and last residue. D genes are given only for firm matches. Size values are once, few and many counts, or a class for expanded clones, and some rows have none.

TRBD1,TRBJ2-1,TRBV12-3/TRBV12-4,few,CASSSPGQSYNEQFF,TGTGCCAGCAGCAGCCCGGGACAGTCCTACAATGAGCAGTTCTTC
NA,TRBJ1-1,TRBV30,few,CAWSVLDRSGAFF,TGTGCCTGGAGTGTACTTGACAGGTCTGGGGCTTTCTTT
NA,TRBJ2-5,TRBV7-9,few,CASRPERIRTQYF,TGTGCCAGCAGACCAGAACGTATCCGGACCCAGTACTTC
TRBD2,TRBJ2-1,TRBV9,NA,CASSGSGSGSYNEQFF,TGTGCCAGCAGCGGGAGCGGGAGTGGCTCCTACAATGAGCAGTTCTTC
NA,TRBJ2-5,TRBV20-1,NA,CSARVPIQETQYF,TGCAGTGCTAGGGTCCCGATCCAAGAGACCCAGTACTTC
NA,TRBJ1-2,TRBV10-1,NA,CASSETRGYGYTF,TGCGCCAGCAGTGAGACGCGAGGTTATGGCTACACCTTC
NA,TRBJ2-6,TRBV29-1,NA,CSVAGANVLTF,TGCAGCGTTGCCGGGGCCAACGTCCTGACTTTC
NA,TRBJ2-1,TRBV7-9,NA,CASSPRDDYNEQFF,TGTGCCAGCAGCCCCCGGGACGACTACAATGAGCAGTTCTTC
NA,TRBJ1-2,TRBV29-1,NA,CSVAVPRTYGYTF,TGCAGCGTTGCCGTTCCCCGGACATATGGCTACACCTTC
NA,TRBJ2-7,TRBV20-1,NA,CSARLGVSYEQYF,TGCAGTGCTAGACTCGGTGTATCCTACGAGCAGTACTTC
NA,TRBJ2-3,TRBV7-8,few,CASSLRFPPITDTQYF,TGTGCCAGCAGCTTAAGGTTCCCCCCCATCACAGATACGCAGTATTTT